The 19 T cell receptor beta chains presented below share a single source sample, sequenced in a study of shared clonotypes between healthy human individuals. Profiling relied on immunoSEQ multiplex PCR, and the TCRdb table lists in-frame clones only, not all of them. The repertoire holds some 300,000 clones, with around 70% as singletons. The sequencing input was memory CD4+ T cells sorted from blood. Subset meaning: CD45RA-negative fraction. The receptors here all came from a man aged 25-40 years in good health.

CDR3 protein: CASSPQKGWDPGSTEQYF. CDR3 nucleotide sequence: TGTGCCAGCTCACCACAGAAAGGGTGGGACCCGGGCTCTACGGAGCAGTACTTC. V and J are TRBV18 and TRBJ2-7, with D perhaps assigned TRBD1 or TRBD2 (5 bases each). Trimming stripped 1 base from V and 7 bases from J, with 26 bases between. The CDR3 covers 18 residues. In germline, CDR1 is KGHSH, CDR2 LQKENI. Looking up the rest from reference TRBV18 and TRBJ2-7 gives the full variable domain: NAGVMQNPRHLVRRRGQEARLRCSPMKGHSHVYWYRQLPEEGLKFMVYLQKENIIDESGMPKERFSAEFPKEGPSILRIQQVVRGDSAAYFCASSPQKGWDPGSTEQYFGPGTRLTVT.

In the case of this clone: A much larger clone is a single base away; this may be a read error. The chain combines TRBV5-1 with TRBJ2-7, with TRBD1 as a possible D gene (5 bases). Germline V CDR1 and CDR2: SGHRS, YFSETQ. The CDR3 runs to 13 residues. V lost 0 bases, J lost 3 bases, and 7 bases lay in between. CDR3 DNA sequence: TGCGCCAGCAGCTTGGAGGGGTTCTACGAGCAGTACTTC. This gives the protein CASSLEGFYEQYF.

In its sample, this clone was seen many times. The DNA of the CDR3 is TGCGCCAGCAGCTTGTTCCAGACGAACACCGGGGAGCTGTTTTTT. Amino acids: CASSLFQTNTGELFF. The V call is TRBV5-1, the J call TRBJ2-2; D call uncertain. Germline CDR1 reads SGHRS; CDR2 reads YFSETQ. Trimming removed 1 base at V and 0 bases at J, with 7 bases between. This CDR3 has 15 residues.

The rearrangement joins TRBV13 to TRBJ2-7, with TRBD2 matching over 9 bases. This CDR3 contains 17 residues. Germline lookup yields CDR1 PRHDT and CDR2 FYEKMQ (reference sequence). V lost 3 bases to trimming and J lost 3 bases; unmatched junction nucleotides: 12. The CDR3 loop is CASSLKREALRGYEQYF. CDR3 in DNA: TGTGCCAGCAGCTTGAAGCGGGAGGCTCTGAGGGGCTACGAGCAGTACTTC. The entire variable domain, with the rest obtained from reference TRBV13 and TRBJ2-7, is as follows: AAGVIQSPRHLIKEKRETATLKCYPIPRHDTVYWYQQGPGQDPQFLISFYEKMQSDKGSIPDRFSAQQFSDYHSELNMSSLELGDSALYFCASSLKREALRGYEQYFGPGTRLTVT.

This chain links TRBV10-3 with TRBJ2-3; D perhaps matches TRBD2 (6 bases). V was trimmed by 2 bases and J by 2 bases, leaving 29 bases between them. The CDR3 is 21 amino acids. Germline V gene sequence: CDR1 ENHRY, CDR2 SYGVKD. The CDR3 DNA is TGTGCCATCAGTGAGAAAAGTGGCGGGACCGGGACCGCGCCTAACACAGATACGCAGTATTTT. It translates to CAISEKSGGTGTAPNTDTQYF.

V and J are TRBV10-3 and TRBJ1-2; no firm D call. From germline, CDR1 is ENHRY and CDR2 SYGVKD. The V and J ends lost 5 bases and 8 bases respectively, with 9 bases between them. This CDR3 comprises 11 residues. CDR3: CAISNDFGYTF. Here the CDR3 DNA reads TGTGCCATCAGTAACGATTTCGGCTACACCTTC.

The V call is TRBV28, the J call TRBJ2-7, with D possibly being TRBD1 (5 bases). The CDR3 covers 14 residues. Germline V CDR1 and CDR2: MDHEN, SYDVKM. V was trimmed by 5 bases and J by 7 bases, leaving 18 bases between them. CDR3 region: CASSGLGEGREQYF. The DNA of the CDR3 is TGTGCCAGCAGTGGCCTAGGGGAAGGAAGAGAGCAGTACTTC. The full variable domain, its missing parts supplied by reference TRBV28 and TRBJ2-7, is DVKVTQSSRYLVKRTGEKVFLECVQDMDHENMFWYRQDPGLGLRLIYFSYDVKMKEKGDIPEGYSVSREKKERFSLILESASTNQTSMYLCASSGLGEGREQYFGPGTRLTVT.

The chain recombines TRBV28 with TRBJ1-1, with a possible D match to TRBD1 (5 bases). There are 14 residues in the CDR3. The germline V gene has CDR1 MDHEN and CDR2 SYDVKM. V shed 2 bases and J shed 4 bases, with 11 bases lying between them. This CDR3 is CASSLGGGGTEAFF. In nucleotides, the CDR3 is TGTGCCAGCAGTTTAGGGGGGGGTGGCACTGAAGCTTTCTTT.

The V and J genes are TRBV2 and TRBJ1-3; TRBD1 agrees at 7 bases. J lost 0 bases, V lost 9 bases, and 5 bases had no gene match. The CDR3 has 14 amino acids. Germline values: CDR1 SNHLY, CDR2 FYNNEI. As DNA, the CDR3 is TGTGCCAGTACAGGGGACAGCTCTGGAAACACCATATATTTT. It translates to CASTGDSSGNTIYF.

The chain has TRBV13 and TRBJ2-5, with D unresolved. The CDR3 is 13 residues long. Germline CDR1 PRHDT, CDR2 FYEKMQ (reference sequence). Deletions cut 5 bases from V and 2 bases from J, with 9 bases between. This CDR3 is CASSPQPQETQYF. CDR3 nucleotide sequence: TGTGCCAGCAGCCCACAGCCTCAAGAGACCCAGTACTTC.

This clone showed up many times. The chain employs TRBV7-2 and TRBJ2-3, with TRBD2 matching over 8 bases. The CDR3 length is 12 residues. The junction had 1 base not matched to a gene; V was cut back by 6 bases and J by 5 bases. The germline gives CDR1 SGHTA, CDR2 FQGNSA. The CDR3 spells CASRRGGDTQYF. CDR3 sequence (DNA): TGTGCCAGCAGACGGGGGGGAGATACGCAGTATTTT.

The rearrangement uses TRBV25-1 and TRBJ2-7; D not certain. This CDR3 is 16 amino acids long. The germline CDR1 and CDR2 sequences are MGHDK and SYGVNS. V shed 2 bases and J shed 4 bases, with 18 bases lying between them. The CDR3 reads CASSEHHPTLTYEQYF. The CDR3 DNA follows: TGTGCCAGCAGTGAACATCACCCAACATTGACTTACGAGCAGTACTTC.

This clone was detected once. The chain has TRBV30 and TRBJ2-7; tentatively, D is TRBD2 (6 bases). V was cut by 3 bases and J by 8 bases, with 26 bases left in between. Germline V lookup: CDR1 GTSNPN, CDR2 SVGIG (reference sequence). The CDR3 is 16 residues long. CDR3 sequence reads: CAWRAGRDAGPDKQYF. The CDR3 DNA follows: TGTGCCTGGAGGGCTGGACGGGACGCGGGACCCGATAAGCAGTACTTC.

The chain joins TRBV5-6 to TRBJ2-5, with D hard to call. This CDR3 has 16 amino acids. Germline V gives CDR1 SGHDT, CDR2 YYEEEE. V shed 0 bases and J shed 7 bases, with 19 bases lying between them. The CDR3 protein is CASSLARISHDGTQYF. CDR3 DNA: TGTGCCAGCAGCTTGGCCAGAATCTCTCATGATGGGACCCAGTACTTC. Looking up the rest from reference TRBV5-6 and TRBJ2-5 gives the full variable domain: DAGVTQSPTHLIKTRGQQVTLRCSPKSGHDTVSWYQQALGQGPQFIFQYYEEEERQRGNFPDRFSGHQFPNYSSELNVNALLLGDSALYLCASSLARISHDGTQYFGPGTRLLVL.

The V call is TRBV13, the J call TRBJ2-7; 9 bases fit TRBD1. This CDR3 is built from 15 residues. The germline CDR1 and CDR2 sequences are PRHDT and FYEKMQ (reference sequence). The ends lost 2 bases at V and 4 bases at J; junction bases unmatched: 6. The CDR3 DNA reads as TGTGCCAGCAGCTTAAGGGGGGACAGGGAATACGAGCAGTACTTC. Translated, it gives CASSLRGDREYEQYF.

In DNA, the CDR3 is TGCGCCAGCAGCTATATGGGTACAGATACGCAGTATTTT. Translating gives CASSYMGTDTQYF. The V gene is TRBV5-1, the J gene TRBJ2-3; D unclear. The CDR3 contains 13 residues. In germline, CDR1 is SGHRS, CDR2 YFSETQ. V was pared by 3 bases and J by 3 bases, with 8 bases between. Based on the CDR3 plus reference TRBV5-1 and TRBJ2-3, the full variable domain is KAGVTQTPRYLIKTRGQQVTLSCSPISGHRSVSWYQQTPGQGLQFLFEYFSETQRNKGNFPGRFSGRQFSNSRSEMNVSTLELGDSALYLCASSYMGTDTQYFGPGTRLTVL.

The chain is built from TRBV27 and TRBJ2-7; TRBD1 matches at 8 bases. Germline V gives CDR1 MNHEY, CDR2 SMNVEV (reference sequence). The trim removed 4 bases at V and 3 bases at J, leaving 8 bases unmatched. The CDR3 extends over 15 amino acids. CDR3 region: CASSSPGTGRYEQYF. In DNA form, the CDR3 reads TGTGCCAGCAGTTCTCCCGGGACAGGACGCTACGAGCAGTACTTC.

This clone was counted between two and nine times. The chain couples TRBV7-9 to TRBJ2-7, with 12 bases identical to TRBD1. Trimming cost V 0 bases and J 2 bases; bases outside gene matches: 11. CDR1 SEHNR and CDR2 FQNEAQ come from the germline V gene (reference sequence). This CDR3 comprises 19 residues. CDR3 nucleotides: TGTGCCAGCAGCTTAGCGCCCGGGACAGGGGGCTTTCGGGCCTACGAGCAGTACTTC. This encodes CASSLAPGTGGFRAYEQYF. The whole variable domain, filled in from reference TRBV7-9 and TRBJ2-7, reads DTGVSQNPRHKITKRGQNVTFRCDPISEHNRLYWYRQTLGQGPEFLTYFQNEAQLEKSRLLSDRFSAERPKGSFSTLEIQRTEQGDSAMYLCASSLAPGTGGFRAYEQYFGPGTRLTVT.

V and J are TRBV10-1 and TRBJ1-1; a possible D gene is TRBD1 (5 bases). From germline, CDR1 is WNHNN and CDR2 SYGVQD (reference sequence). This CDR3 region has 13 residues. V gave up 5 bases and J gave up 7 bases, with 14 bases separating them. CDR3 DNA sequence: TGCGCCAGCAGTCCCAACCCGACAGATGAAGCTTTCTTT. Translation: CASSPNPTDEAFF.